The entry below describes one TCR beta chain. The data derive from a study of blood T cell repertoires in COVID-19. Across the study: The United States, Italy and Spain supplied acute and convalescent COVID-19 samples. Sample material is recorded as cDNA or gDNA derived from T cells, B-cell-depleted T cells, or PBMCs.

The CDR3 sequence is 17 residues long. Per the germline V gene, CDR1 is SGHDT and CDR2 is YYEEEE. V lost 0 bases and J 4 bases, leaving 19 bases between the germline ends. In the study's own analysis: Amplification from reference gene primers served as the basis for estimated nucleated cell counts. Only in-frame clones appear in the TCRdb table, and some are missing; sequencing was by immunoSEQ multiplex PCR. V and J calls and clone size follow that table, whereas D and trimming were derived from the DNA. The repertoire holds tens of thousands of clones, with approximately 91% as singletons. The rearrangement uses TRBV5-6 and TRBJ1-2, with D hard to call. The sequence came from a man aged 50-59 years with active COVID-19. Input material: peripheral blood. CDR3 DNA sequence: TGTGCCAGCAGCTTGGCGACGGGGATGGGGTTAGGCTATGGCTACACCTTC. Its translation: CASSLATGMGLGYGYTF. The variable domain in full, completed from reference TRBV5-6 and TRBJ1-2, reads DAGVTQSPTHLIKTRGQQVTLRCSPKSGHDTVSWYQQALGQGPQFIFQYYEEEERQRGNFPDRFSGHQFPNYSSELNVNALLLGDSALYLCASSLATGMGLGYGYTFGSGTRLTVV.